This TCR beta chain was observed in a study of shared clonotypes between healthy human individuals. Study-level findings and limits: The donor pool, a small one, limited the genetic and exposure-history diversity represented.

This clone was counted ten times or more. Its specificity is unknown. The assay was immunoSEQ multiplex PCR, and TCRdb's table has in-frame clones only and misses some. The sample has about 460,000 clones; around 77% are singletons. Germline V gives CDR1 MNHEY, CDR2 SMNVEV (reference sequence). Trimming shortened V by 5 bases and J by 2 bases, and 12 bases separated the two germline ends. The CDR3 loop spans 14 amino acids. The specimen sequenced was PBMCs. The chain links TRBV27 to TRBJ2-5, with unresolved D. This sequence was found in a woman between 40 and 50 years old in good health. Some clones in this sample may be carry-over from other donors' samples. CDR3: CASSPPDLQETQYF. In nucleotides, the CDR3 is TGTGCCAGCAGTCCACCCGACTTACAAGAGACCCAGTACTTC.